This TCR beta chain was captured in a study of cytomegalovirus exposure and HLA in healthy donors. General study results and limits: An ancestry cluster, one associated with Asian ancestry, reportedly showed fewer N-insertions than the approximately 670-donor mean in a later analysis.

With respect to this clone: The antigen is undetermined.

Germline trimming cut 5 bases from V and 4 bases from J; bases unmatched to any gene: 7. Germline-derived CDR1 and CDR2 are LNHDA and SQIVND (reference sequence). The CDR3 has 15 residues. The primer mix had 60 Vbeta and 13 Jbeta primers. Data came from immunoSEQ multiplex PCR; TCRdb stores just in-frame clones and leaves some out. This table has 120,000 to 150,000 clones, around three quarters appearing once. The source material was PBMCs. The chain couples TRBV19 to TRBJ2-1; 8 nucleotides line up with TRBD2. The clonotype originates from a man aged 35-49 years in good health and CMV-seropositive. CDR3 in DNA: TGTGCCAGTAGTCCGAGACTAGCGCTTTACAATGAGCAGTTCTTC. Residues: CASSPRLALYNEQFF.